This TCR beta chain was obtained from a study of OX40 agonist ivuxolimab in advanced cancers. Whole-study context: The study gave patients intravenous ivuxolimab at 0.01 to 10 mg/kg every 2 weeks.

Individuals having autoimmune disease history or systemic immunosuppression were not enrolled. Findings and caveats of the study: On average, a greater number of expanded clones characterised CD8+ T cells relative to CD4+. CD4+ and CD8+ blood T cells expanded clonally by week 6 at 0.1 to 3.0 mg/kg.

Details on this clone: What it binds is unknown. A read error may produce the germline difference seen at one junction end. Other DNA sequences in the same sample also yield this CDR3.

TCRdb keeps only in-frame clones here, not all; method: immunoSEQ multiplex PCR. The table lists 35,000 to 40,000 clones, approximately 78% of them singletons. This TCR came from an adult with an advanced solid tumor such as melanoma, head and neck, liver or kidney cancer. The material was CD4+ or CD8+ T cells sorted from blood, obtained in a trial of the OX40 agonist ivuxolimab.

CDR3 amino acids: CASSSFRDRDTEAFF. As DNA, the CDR3 is TGTGCTAGCAGTTCTTTCCGGGACAGGGATACTGAAGCTTTCTTT. V is TRBV27 and J is TRBJ1-1; 9 bases map to TRBD1. The CDR3 is made up of 15 amino acids. Germline V gives CDR1 MNHEY, CDR2 SMNVEV (reference sequence).